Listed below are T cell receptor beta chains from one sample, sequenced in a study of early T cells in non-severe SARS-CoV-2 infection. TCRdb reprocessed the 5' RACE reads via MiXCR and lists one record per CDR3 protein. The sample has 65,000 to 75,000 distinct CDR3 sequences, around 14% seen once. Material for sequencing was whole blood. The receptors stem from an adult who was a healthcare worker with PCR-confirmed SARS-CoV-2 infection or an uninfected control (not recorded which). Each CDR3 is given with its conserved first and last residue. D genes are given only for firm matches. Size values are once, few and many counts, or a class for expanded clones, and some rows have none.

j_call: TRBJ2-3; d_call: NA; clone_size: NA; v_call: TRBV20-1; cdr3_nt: TGCAGTGCTAGGCATACTCCCAGGACAGATACGCAGTATTTT; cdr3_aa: CSARHTPRTDTQYF
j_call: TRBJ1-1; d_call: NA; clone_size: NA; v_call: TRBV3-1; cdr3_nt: TGTGCCAGCAATCGCGGTGGGGCCACTGAAGCTTTCTTT; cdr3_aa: CASNRGGATEAFF
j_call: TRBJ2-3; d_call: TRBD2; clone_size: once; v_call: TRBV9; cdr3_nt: TGTGCCAGCAGCGTGATAGCTAGCGGGATAAGCTCAGATACGCAGTATTTT; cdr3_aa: CASSVIASGISSDTQYF
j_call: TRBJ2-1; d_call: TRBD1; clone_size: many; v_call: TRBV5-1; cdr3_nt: TGCGCCAGCAGCCTCCGGGACAGGGGTTACAATGAGCAGTTCTTC; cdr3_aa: CASSLRDRGYNEQFF
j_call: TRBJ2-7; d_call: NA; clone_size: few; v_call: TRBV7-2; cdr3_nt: TGTGCCAGCCAAAACGGGCGTAACGAGCAGTACTTC; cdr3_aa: CASQNGRNEQYF
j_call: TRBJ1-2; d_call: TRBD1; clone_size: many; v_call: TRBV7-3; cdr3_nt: TGTGCCAGCAGCGTTGCAGGGGGCAATGGCTACACCTTC; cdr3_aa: CASSVAGGNGYTF
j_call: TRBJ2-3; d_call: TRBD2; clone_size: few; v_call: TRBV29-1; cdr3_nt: TGCAGCGTTGTGCGGGAGTTCACAGATACGCAGTATTTT; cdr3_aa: CSVVREFTDTQYF
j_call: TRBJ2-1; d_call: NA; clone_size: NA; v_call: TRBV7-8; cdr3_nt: TGTGCCAGCAGCTCCGGGGGAGGCCCCAATGAGCAGTTCTTC; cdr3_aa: CASSSGGGPNEQFF
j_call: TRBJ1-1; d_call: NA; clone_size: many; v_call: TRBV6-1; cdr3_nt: TGTGCCAGCAGTGAACCAGGGCTGAACACTGAAGCTTTCTTT; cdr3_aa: CASSEPGLNTEAFF
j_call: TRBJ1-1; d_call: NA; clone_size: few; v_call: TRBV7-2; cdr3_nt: TGTGCCAGCAGCTTAGACGGGCTGGAAGCTTTCTTT; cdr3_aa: CASSLDGLEAFF
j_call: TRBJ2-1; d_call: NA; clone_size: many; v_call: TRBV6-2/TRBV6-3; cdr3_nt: TGTGCCAGCAGTGGCAGATCGGAGGTCTACAATGAGCAGTTCTTC; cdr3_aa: CASSGRSEVYNEQFF
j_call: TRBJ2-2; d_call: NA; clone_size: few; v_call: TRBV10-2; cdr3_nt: TGCGCCACCGGGGGCGGACGGAACACCGGGGAGCTGTTTTTT; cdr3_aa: CATGGGRNTGELFF
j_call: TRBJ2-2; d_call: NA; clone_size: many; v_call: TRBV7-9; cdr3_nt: TGTGCCAGCAGCTTAGTAGGGTCCACCGGGGAGCTGTTTTTT; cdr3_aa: CASSLVGSTGELFF
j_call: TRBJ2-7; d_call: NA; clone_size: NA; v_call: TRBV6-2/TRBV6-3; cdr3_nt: TGTGCCAGCAAAACGGTTTTGGGGGAGCAGTACTTC; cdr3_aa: CASKTVLGEQYF
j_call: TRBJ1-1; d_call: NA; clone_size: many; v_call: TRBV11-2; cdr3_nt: TGTGCCAGCAGCGCACGAACAATCGGGCGTTTGAACACTGAAGCTTTCTTT; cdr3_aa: CASSARTIGRLNTEAFF
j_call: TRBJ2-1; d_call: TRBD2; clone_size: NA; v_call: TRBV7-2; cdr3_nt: TGTGCCAGCAGCTTCCGGGGGGGCTCCTACAATGAGCAGTTCTTC; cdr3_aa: CASSFRGGSYNEQFF
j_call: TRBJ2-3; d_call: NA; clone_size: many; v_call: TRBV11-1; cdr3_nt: TGTGCCAGCAGCTTACGGCGGTTTTCAGATACGCAGTATTTT; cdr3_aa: CASSLRRFSDTQYF
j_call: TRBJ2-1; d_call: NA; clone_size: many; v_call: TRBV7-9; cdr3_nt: TGTGCCAGCAGCTCTCGTGGTAGCGGAGACAATGAGCAGTTCTTC; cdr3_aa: CASSSRGSGDNEQFF
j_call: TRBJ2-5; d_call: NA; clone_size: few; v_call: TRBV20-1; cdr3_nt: TGCAGTGCTTTCCTGGGGCGTTCAGAGACCCAGTACTTC; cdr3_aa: CSAFLGRSETQYF
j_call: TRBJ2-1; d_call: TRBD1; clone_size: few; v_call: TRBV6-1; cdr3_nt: TGTGCCAGCAGTGAAATGGGACAGGGCGGTGCTGAGCAGTTCTTC; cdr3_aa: CASSEMGQGGAEQFF
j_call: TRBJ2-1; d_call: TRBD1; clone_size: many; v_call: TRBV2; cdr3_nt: TGTGCCAGCAGCCTGGACAGGGCCTACAATGAGCAGTTCTTC; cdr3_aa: CASSLDRAYNEQFF
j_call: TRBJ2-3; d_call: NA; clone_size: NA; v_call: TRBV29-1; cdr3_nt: TGCAGCGTTGAAGATTACGTGGATACGCAGTATTTT; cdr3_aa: CSVEDYVDTQYF
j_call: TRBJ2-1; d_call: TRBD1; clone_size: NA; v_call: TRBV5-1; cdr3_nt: TGCGCCAGCAGCCCGACAGGGGTCTACTACAATGAGCAGTTCTTC; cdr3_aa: CASSPTGVYYNEQFF
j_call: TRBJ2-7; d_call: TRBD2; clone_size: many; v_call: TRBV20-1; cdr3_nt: TGCAGTGCTAGAGATTCGAGGGAGGGACTATACGAGCAGTACTTC; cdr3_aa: CSARDSREGLYEQYF
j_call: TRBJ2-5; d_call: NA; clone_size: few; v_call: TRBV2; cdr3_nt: TGTGCATCACGGGTAGCCGGGGAGACCCAGTACTTC; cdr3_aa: CASRVAGETQYF
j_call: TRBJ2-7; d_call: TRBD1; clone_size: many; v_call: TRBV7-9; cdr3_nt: TGTGCCAGCAGCTCGCCACCGGGACAGGGCTCCTACGAGCAGTACTTC; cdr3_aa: CASSSPPGQGSYEQYF
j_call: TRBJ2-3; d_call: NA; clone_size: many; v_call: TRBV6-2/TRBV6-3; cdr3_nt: TGTGCCAGCAGTCTCAGAACTCCTAAATCCACAGATACGCAGTATTTT; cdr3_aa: CASSLRTPKSTDTQYF
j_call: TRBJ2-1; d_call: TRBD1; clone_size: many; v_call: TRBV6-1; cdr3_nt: TGTGCCAGCAGTGCCTCGACAGGGGGCCCTCCAGGTGAGCAGTTCTTC; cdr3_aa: CASSASTGGPPGEQFF
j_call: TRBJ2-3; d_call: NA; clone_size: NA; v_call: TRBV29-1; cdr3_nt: TGCAGCGTTGATCAGGGGACAGATACGCAGTATTTT; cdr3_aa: CSVDQGTDTQYF
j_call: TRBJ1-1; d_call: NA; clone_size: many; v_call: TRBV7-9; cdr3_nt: TGTGCCAGCAGCTCCACGAGGGAGGACACTGAAGCTTTCTTT; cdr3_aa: CASSSTREDTEAFF
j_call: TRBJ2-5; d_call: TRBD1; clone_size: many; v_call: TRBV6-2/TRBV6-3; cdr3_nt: TGTGCCAGCAGTTCGCAGGACAGGCAAGAGACCCAGTACTTC; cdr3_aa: CASSSQDRQETQYF
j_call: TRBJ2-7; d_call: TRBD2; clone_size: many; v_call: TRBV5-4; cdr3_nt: TGTGCCAGCAGCTTGGACTGGACTAGCGGGAGACTCGAGCAGTACTTC; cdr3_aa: CASSLDWTSGRLEQYF
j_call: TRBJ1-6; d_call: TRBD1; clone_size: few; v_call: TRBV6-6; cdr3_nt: TGTGCCAGCAGTCGACAGGGATCCTATAATTCACCCCTCCACTTT; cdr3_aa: CASSRQGSYNSPLHF
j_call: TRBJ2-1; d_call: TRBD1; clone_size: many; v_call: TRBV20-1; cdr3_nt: TGCAGTGCTAGAGGTTGGACAGGAGATAACAATGAGCAGTTCTTC; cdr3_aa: CSARGWTGDNNEQFF
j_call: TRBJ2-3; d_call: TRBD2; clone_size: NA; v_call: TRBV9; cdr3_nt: TGTGCCAGCAGCGTAGCTACGACTAGCGGTTCGCCCGATACGCAGTATTTT; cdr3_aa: CASSVATTSGSPDTQYF
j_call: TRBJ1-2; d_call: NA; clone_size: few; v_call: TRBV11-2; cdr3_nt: TGTGCCAGCAGCTTAATCGCGGGACCGCGCTATGGCTACACCTTC; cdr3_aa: CASSLIAGPRYGYTF
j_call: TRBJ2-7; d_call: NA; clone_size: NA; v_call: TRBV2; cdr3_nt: TGTGCCAGCAGTGGTTTGATAAGAGACGAGCAGTACTTC; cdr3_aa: CASSGLIRDEQYF
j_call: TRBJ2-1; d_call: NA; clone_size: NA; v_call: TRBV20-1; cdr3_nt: TGCAGTGCCAGCAGGGAGGGGGCCGGTAATGAGCAGTTCTTC; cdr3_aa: CSASREGAGNEQFF
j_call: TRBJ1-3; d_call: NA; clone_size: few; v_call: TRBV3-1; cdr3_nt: TGTGCCAGCAGCCAAGGGACGTACTACTCTGGAAACACCATATATTTT; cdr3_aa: CASSQGTYYSGNTIYF
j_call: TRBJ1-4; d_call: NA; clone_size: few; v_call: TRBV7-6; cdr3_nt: TGTGCCAGCAGCCCTCGGACAGATAATAATGAAAAACTGTTTTTT; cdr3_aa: CASSPRTDNNEKLFF
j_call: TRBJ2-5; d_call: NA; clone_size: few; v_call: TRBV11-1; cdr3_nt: TGTGCCAGCAGCTTACGGGGCTCGACGGGGGGCCAACAAGAGACCCAGTACTTC; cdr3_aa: CASSLRGSTGGQQETQYF
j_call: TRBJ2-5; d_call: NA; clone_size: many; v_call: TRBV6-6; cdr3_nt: TGTGCCACCACAGGGTACCAAGAGACCCAGTACTTC; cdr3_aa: CATTGYQETQYF
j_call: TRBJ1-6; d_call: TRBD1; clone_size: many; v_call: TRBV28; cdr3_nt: TGTGCCAGCAGAAGTCCCGGGACAGGGAATAATTCACCCCTCCACTTT; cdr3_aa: CASRSPGTGNNSPLHF